This TCR beta chain appears in the sequencing data of a study of cytomegalovirus exposure and HLA in healthy donors. V was pared by 4 bases and J by 6 bases, with 11 bases of the junction left unmatched. This CDR3 is 16 amino acids long. Germline V lookup: CDR1 MDHEN, CDR2 SYDVKM. PCR amplification relied on 60 Vbeta primers (plus 13 Jbeta primers). TCRdb keeps only in-frame clones here, not all; method: immunoSEQ multiplex PCR. Among roughly 120,000 clones listed, about three quarters were seen once. For this clone: What it binds is not known.

Findings and caveats of the study: The study listed about 150 cytomegalovirus-associated TCR beta chains. Versus the approximately 700-donor mean, an Asian-associated ancestry cluster reportedly showed fewer N-insertions in a later analysis. The CMV antigen specificity of a few CMV-associated chains was confirmed through in vitro analysis.

The rearrangement joins TRBV28 to TRBJ2-7; TRBD2 aligns across 11 bases. Sequencing was carried out using PBMCs. This TCR derives from a man in his forties or fifties in good health and CMV-seropositive. The CDR3 here is CASSYEEGLAAIEQYF. CDR3 in DNA: TGTGCCAGCAGTTATGAGGAGGGACTAGCGGCAATCGAGCAGTACTTC.